This TCR beta chain was profiled in a study of blood T cell repertoires in COVID-19. At the level of the study: Samples taken during acute and convalescent COVID-19 were collected in the United States, Italy and Spain. Sample material is recorded as cDNA or gDNA derived from T cells, B-cell-depleted T cells, or PBMCs.

V shed 0 bases and J shed 2 bases, with 10 bases lying between them. This CDR3 is 15 amino acids long. Germline values: CDR1 SGHTS, CDR2 YDEGEE. Seattle enrolled patients during active infection and tracked them longitudinally. Under the authors' procedure: Quantification of nucleated cells was approximated via reference gene primer amplification. Some clones are missing from TCRdb's copy, which holds only in-frame ones; the method was immunoSEQ multiplex PCR. The V and J calls and clone size come from that table; D and trimming were worked out from the DNA. This sample has under 250,000 clones, with about nine tenths found just once.

Sample: peripheral blood. This rearrangement joins TRBV5-8 to TRBJ2-3; TRBD1 is a possible D gene (5 bases). The sequence was obtained from a man between 50 and 59 years old with COVID-19, enrolled during active disease. The CDR3 nucleotides are TGTGCCAGCAGCTTGGAACAGGATCTCACAGATACGCAGTATTTT. Its translation: CASSLEQDLTDTQYF.